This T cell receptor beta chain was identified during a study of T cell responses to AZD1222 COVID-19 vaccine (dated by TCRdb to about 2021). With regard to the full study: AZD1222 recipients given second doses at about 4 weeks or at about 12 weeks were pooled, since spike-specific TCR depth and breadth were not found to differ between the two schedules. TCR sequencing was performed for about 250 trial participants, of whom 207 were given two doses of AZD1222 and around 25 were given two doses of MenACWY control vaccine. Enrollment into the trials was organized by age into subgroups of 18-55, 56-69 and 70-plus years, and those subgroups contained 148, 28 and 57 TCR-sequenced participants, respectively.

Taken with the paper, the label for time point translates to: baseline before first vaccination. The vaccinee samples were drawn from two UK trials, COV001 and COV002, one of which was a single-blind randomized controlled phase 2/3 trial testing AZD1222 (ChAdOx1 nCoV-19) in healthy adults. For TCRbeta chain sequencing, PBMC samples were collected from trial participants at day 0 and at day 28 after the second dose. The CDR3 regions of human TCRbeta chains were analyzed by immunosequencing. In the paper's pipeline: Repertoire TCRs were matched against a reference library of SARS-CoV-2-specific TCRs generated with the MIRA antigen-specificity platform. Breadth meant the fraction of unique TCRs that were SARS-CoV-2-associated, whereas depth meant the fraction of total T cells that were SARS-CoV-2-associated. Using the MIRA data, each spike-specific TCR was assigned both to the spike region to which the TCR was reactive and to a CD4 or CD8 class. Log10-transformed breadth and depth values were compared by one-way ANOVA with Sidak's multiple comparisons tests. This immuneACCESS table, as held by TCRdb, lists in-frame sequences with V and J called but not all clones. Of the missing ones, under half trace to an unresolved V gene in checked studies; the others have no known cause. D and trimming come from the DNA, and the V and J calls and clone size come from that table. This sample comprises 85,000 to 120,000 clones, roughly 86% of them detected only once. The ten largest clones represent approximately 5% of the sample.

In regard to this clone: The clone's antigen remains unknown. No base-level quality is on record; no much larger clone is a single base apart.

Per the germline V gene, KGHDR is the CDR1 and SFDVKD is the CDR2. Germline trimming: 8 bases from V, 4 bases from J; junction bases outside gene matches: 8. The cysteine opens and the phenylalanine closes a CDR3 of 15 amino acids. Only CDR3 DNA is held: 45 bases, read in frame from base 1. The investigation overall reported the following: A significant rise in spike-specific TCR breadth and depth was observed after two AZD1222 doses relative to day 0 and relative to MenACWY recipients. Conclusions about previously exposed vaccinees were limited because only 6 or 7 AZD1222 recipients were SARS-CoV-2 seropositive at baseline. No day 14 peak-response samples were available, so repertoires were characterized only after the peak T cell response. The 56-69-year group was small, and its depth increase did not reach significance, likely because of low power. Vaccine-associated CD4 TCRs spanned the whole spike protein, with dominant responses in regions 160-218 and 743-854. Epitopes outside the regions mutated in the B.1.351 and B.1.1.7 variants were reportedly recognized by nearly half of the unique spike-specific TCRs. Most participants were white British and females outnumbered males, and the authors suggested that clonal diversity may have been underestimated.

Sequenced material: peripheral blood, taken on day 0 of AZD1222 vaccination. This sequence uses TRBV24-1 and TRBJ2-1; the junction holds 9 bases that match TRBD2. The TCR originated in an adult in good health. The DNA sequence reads TGTGCCACCACCGACGGGACTAGCAATTACAATGAGCAGTTCTTC. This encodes CATTDGTSNYNEQFF.